The T cell receptor (beta chain) under discussion was sequenced for a study of glioma-infiltrating T cells after dendritic cell vaccination. At the level of the study: Between 2003 and 2012, patients got autologous tumor lysate-pulsed dendritic cell vaccines.

Germline CDR1 and CDR2: LNHNV and YYDKDF (reference sequence). The CDR3 totals 13 residues. Assay used: immunoSEQ multiplex PCR; TCRdb lists only in-frame clones, some missing. The table has 75,000 to 100,000 clones, roughly three quarters seen once. The genes are TRBV15 and TRBJ2-5; D not certain. The receptor was isolated from a human donor with glioblastoma. Specimen: blood, collected before dendritic cell vaccination. CDR3 in amino acids: CTTRVFTSETQYF. The CDR3 coding sequence is TGTACTACTCGGGTTTTTACTTCGGAGACCCAGTACTTC.